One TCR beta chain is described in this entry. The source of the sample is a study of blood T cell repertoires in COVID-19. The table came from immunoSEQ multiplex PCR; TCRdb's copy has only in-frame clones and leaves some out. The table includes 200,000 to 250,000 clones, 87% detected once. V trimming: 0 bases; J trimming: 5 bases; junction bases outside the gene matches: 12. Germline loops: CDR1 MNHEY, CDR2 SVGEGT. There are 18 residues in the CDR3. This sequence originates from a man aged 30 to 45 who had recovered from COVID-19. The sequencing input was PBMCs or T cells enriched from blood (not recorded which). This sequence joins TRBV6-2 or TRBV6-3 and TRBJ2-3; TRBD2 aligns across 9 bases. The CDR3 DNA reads TGTGCCAGCAGTTACTCGAGTGATATAGCGGGGGCCCGAGATACGCAGTATTTT. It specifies CASSYSSDIAGARDTQYF.